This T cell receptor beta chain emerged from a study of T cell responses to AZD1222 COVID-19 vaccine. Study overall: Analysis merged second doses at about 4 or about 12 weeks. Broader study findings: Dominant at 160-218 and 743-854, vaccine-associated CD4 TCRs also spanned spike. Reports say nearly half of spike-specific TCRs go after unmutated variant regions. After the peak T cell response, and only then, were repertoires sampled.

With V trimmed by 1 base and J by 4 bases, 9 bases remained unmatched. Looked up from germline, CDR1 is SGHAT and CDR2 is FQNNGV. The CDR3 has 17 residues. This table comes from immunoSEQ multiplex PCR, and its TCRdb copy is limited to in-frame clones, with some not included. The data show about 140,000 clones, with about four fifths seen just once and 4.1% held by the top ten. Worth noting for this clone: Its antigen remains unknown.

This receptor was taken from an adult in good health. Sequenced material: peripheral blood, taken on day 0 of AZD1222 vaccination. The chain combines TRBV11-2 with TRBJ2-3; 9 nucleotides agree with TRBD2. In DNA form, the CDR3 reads TGTGCCAGCAGCTTAGGAGGCCGCGGGGGGGCCTCAGATACGCAGTATTTT. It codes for CASSLGGRGGASDTQYF.